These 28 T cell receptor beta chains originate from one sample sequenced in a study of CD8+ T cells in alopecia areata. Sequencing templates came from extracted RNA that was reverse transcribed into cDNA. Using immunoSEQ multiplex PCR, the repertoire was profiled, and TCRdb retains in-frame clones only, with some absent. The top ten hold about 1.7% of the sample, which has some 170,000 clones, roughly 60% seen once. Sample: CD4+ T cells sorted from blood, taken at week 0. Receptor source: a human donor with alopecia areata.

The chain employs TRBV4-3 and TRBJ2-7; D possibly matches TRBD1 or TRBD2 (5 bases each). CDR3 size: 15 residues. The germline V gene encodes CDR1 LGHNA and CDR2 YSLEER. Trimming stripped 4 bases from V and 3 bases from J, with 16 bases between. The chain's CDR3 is CASSRASQGIYEQYF. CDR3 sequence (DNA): TGCGCCAGCAGCCGTGCTAGCCAGGGTATCTACGAGCAGTACTTC.

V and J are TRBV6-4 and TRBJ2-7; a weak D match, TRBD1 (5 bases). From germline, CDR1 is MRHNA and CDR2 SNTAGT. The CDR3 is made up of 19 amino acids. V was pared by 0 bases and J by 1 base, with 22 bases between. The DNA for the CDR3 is TGTGCCAGCAGTGACTCGAGTTGGGCCTTTTACAGGCCGTCCTACGAGCAGTACTTC. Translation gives CASSDSSWAFYRPSYEQYF.

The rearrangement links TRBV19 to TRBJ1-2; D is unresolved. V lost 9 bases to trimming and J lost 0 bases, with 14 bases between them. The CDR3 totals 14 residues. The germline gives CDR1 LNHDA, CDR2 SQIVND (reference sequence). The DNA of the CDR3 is TGTGCCAGCACCGCGCGCGGAACTAACTATGGCTACACCTTC. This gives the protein CASTARGTNYGYTF. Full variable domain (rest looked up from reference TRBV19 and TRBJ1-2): DGGITQSPKYLFRKEGQNVTLSCEQNLNHDAMYWYRQDPGQGLRLIYYSQIVNDFQKGDIAEGYSVSREKKESFPLTVTSAQKNPTAFYLCASTARGTNYGYTFGSGTRLTVV.

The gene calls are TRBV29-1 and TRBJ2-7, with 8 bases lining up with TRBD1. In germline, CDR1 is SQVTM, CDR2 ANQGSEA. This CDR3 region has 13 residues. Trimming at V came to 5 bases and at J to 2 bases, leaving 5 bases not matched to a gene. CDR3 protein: CSVTRTGPYEQYF. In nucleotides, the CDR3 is TGCAGCGTTACCCGGACAGGGCCCTACGAGCAGTACTTC.

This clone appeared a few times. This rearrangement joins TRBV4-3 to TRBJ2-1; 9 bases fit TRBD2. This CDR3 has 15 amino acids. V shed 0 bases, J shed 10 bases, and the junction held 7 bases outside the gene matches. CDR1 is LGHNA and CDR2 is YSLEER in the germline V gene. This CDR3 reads CASSQDGGAGGEQFF. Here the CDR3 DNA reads TGCGCCAGCAGCCAAGATGGGGGAGCGGGGGGAGAGCAGTTCTTC.

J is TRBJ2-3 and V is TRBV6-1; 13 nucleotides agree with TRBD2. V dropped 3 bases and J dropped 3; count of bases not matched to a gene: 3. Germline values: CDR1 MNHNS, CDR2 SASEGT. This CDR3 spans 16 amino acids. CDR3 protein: CASSETSGGRTDTQYF. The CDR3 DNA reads TGTGCCAGCAGTGAGACTAGCGGGGGGAGGACAGATACGCAGTATTTT.

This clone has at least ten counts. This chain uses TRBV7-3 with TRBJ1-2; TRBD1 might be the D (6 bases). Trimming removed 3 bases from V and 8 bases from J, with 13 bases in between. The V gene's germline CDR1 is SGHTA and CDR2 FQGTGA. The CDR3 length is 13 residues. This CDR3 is CASSFRGAEGYTF. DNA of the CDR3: TGTGCCAGCAGCTTCAGGGGTGCAGAGGGCTACACCTTC.

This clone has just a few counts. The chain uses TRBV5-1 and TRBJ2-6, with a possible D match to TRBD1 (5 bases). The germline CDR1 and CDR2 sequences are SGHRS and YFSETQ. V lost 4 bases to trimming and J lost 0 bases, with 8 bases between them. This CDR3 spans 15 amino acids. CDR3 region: CASSQGLSGANVLTF. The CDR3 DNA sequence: TGCGCCAGCAGCCAGGGTCTCTCTGGGGCCAACGTCCTGACTTTC.

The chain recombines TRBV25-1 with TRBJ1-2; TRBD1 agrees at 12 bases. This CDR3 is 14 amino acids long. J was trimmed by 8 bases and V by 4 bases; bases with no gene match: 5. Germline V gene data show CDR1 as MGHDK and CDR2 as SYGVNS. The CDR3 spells CASSVGTGGQGYTF. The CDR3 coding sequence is TGTGCCAGCAGTGTCGGGACAGGGGGCCAAGGCTACACCTTC.

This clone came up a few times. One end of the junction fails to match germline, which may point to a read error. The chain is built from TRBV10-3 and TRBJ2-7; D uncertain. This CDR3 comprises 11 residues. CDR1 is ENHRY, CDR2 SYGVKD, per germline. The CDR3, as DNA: TGTGCCATCAGCGATTCGAACAACGCAAGATTC. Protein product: CAISDSNNARF.

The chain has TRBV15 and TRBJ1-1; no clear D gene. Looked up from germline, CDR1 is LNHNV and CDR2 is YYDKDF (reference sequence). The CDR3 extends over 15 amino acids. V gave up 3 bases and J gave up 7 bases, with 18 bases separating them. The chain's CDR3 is CATSSPYGMSNEAFF. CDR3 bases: TGTGCCACCAGCAGCCCATATGGGATGTCGAATGAAGCTTTCTTT.

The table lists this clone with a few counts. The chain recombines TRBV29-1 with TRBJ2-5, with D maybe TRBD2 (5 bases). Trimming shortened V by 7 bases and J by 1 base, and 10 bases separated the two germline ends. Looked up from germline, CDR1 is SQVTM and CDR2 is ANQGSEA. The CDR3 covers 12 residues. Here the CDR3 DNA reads TGCAGCGCCGGAGGATTCCAAGAGACCCAGTACTTC. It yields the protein CSAGGFQETQYF.

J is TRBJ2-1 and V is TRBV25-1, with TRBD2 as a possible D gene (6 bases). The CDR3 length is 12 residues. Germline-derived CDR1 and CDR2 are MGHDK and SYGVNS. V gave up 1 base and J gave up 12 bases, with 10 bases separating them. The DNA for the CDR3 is TGTGCCAGCAGTGAATTTGGCGGGGCGCAGTTCTTC. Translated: CASSEFGGAQFF.

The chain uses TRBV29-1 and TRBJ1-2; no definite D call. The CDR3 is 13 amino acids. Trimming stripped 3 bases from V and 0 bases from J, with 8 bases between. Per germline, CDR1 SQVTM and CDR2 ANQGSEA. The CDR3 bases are TGCAGCGTTGATACCCGAGCTAACTATGGCTACACCTTC. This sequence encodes CSVDTRANYGYTF.

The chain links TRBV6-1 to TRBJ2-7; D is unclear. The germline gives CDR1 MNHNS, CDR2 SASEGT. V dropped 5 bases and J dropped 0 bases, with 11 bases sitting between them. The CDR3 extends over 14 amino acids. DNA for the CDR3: TGTGCCAGCAGTACGGAGTTGGTCTCCTACGAGCAGTACTTC. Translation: CASSTELVSYEQYF.

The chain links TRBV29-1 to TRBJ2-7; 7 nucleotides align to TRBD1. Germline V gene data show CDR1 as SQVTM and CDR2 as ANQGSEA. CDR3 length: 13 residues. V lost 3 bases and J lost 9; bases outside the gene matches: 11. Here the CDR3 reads CSVEHTGAAGQYF. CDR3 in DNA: TGCAGCGTTGAGCACACAGGGGCCGCGGGGCAGTACTTC.

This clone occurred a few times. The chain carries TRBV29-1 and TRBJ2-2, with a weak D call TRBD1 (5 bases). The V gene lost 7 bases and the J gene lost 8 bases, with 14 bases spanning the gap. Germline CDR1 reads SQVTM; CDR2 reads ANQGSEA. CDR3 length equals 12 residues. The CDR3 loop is CSGDSLAGELFF. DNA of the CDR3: TGCAGCGGCGACAGTTTGGCGGGGGAGCTGTTTTTT.

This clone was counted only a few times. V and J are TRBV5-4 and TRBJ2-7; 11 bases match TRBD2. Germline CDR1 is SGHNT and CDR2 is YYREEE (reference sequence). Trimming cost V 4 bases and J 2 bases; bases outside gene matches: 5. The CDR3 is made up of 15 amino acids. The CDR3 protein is CASSPTSGVPYEQYF. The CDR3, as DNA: TGTGCCAGCAGCCCGACTAGCGGGGTGCCCTACGAGCAGTACTTC.

CDR3 in amino acids: CATSRVVPYEQYF. The CDR3 DNA reads as TGTGCCACCAGCAGAGTAGTCCCCTACGAGCAGTACTTC. The rearrangement links TRBV15 to TRBJ2-7; the D is unclear. CDR1 and CDR2 (germline): LNHNV, YYDKDF (reference sequence). The CDR3 sequence is 13 residues long. Deletions cut 1 base from V and 2 bases from J, with 6 bases between.

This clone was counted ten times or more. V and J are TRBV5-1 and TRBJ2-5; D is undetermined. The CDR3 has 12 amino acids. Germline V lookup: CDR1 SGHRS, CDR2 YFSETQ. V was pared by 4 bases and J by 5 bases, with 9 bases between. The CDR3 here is CASSPTVETQYF. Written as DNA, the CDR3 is TGCGCCAGCAGCCCTACGGTTGAGACCCAGTACTTC.

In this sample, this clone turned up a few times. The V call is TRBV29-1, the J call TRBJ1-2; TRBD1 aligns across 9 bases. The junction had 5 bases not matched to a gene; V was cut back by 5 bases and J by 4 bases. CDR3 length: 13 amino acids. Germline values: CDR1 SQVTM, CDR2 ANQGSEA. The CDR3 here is CSVRDRVLYGYTF. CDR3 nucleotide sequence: TGCAGCGTTCGGGACAGGGTTCTCTATGGCTACACCTTC.

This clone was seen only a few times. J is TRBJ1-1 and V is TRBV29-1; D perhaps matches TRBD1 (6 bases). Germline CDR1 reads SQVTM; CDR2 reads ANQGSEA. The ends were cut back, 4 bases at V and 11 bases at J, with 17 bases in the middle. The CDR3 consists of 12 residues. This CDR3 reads CSVADAGDGAFF. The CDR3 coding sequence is TGCAGCGTTGCAGATGCAGGGGATGGGGCTTTCTTT.

The CDR3 region is CATRTRSASEQFF. Here the CDR3 DNA reads TGTGCCACCCGGACTAGGAGCGCCAGTGAGCAGTTCTTC. The gene calls are TRBV10-3 and TRBJ2-1, with 7 bases aligning to TRBD2. Germline V lookup: CDR1 ENHRY, CDR2 SYGVKD. The trim removed 10 bases at V and 9 bases at J, leaving 12 bases unmatched. The CDR3 is 13 amino acids.

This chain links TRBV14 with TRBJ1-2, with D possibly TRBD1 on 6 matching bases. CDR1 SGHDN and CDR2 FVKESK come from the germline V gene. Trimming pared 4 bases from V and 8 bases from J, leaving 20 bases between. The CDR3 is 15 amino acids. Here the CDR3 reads CASSPNYRDRGGYTF. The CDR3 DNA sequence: TGTGCCAGCAGCCCGAACTACAGGGATCGAGGAGGCTACACCTTC.

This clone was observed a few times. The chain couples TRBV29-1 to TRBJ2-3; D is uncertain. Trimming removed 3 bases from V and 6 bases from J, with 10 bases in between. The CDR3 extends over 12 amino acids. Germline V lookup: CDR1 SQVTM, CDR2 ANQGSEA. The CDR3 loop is CSVESAGDTQYF. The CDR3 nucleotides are TGCAGCGTTGAGAGCGCTGGGGATACGCAGTATTTT.

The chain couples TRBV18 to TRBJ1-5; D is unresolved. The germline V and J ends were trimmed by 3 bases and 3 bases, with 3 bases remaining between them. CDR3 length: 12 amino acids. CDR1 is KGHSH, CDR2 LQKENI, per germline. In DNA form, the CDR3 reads TGTGCCAGCTCACCTTACAATCAGCCCCAGCATTTT. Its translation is CASSPYNQPQHF.

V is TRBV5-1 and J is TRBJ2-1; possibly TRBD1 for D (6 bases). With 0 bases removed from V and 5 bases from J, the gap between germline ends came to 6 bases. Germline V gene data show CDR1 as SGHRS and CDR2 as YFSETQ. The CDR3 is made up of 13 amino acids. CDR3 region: CASSLGQDNEQFF. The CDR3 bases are TGCGCCAGCAGCTTGGGACAGGACAATGAGCAGTTCTTC.

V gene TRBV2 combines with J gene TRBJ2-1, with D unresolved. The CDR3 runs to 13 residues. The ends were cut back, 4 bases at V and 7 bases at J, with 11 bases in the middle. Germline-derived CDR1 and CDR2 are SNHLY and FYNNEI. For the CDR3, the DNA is TGTGCCAGCAGTGTTTCCGCCCTAAATGAGCAGTTCTTC. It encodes CASSVSALNEQFF. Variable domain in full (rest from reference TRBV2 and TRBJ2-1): EPEVTQTPSHQVTQMGQEVILRCVPISNHLYFYWYRQILGQKVEFLVSFYNNEISEKSEIFDDQFSVERPDGSNFTLKIRSTKLEDSAMYFCASSVSALNEQFFGPGTRLTVL.